This T cell receptor (beta chain) appears in the sequencing data of a study of Graves' ophthalmopathy and Graves' hyperthyroidism (dated 2018 in TCRdb). About the investigation overall: Peripheral blood was collected before any treatment was given, at the time of initial diagnosis. TCR beta repertoire signatures were used to distinguish Graves' ophthalmopathy from Graves' hyperthyroidism and to predict progression to ophthalmopathy. In total, 135 blood samples were TCR-sequenced: around 42 ophthalmopathy, 75 hyperthyroidism and some 17 hyperthyroidism-to-ophthalmopathy patients. To explore V-J signatures that distinguish ophthalmopathy from hyperthyroidism, a discovery set of about a hundred patients was enrolled, made up of about 40 with ophthalmopathy and under 65 with stable hyperthyroidism. For independent validation, a separate cohort was made up of approximately 18 hyperthyroidism patients plus 17 patients who later progressed from hyperthyroidism to ophthalmopathy. T-cell repertoires of thyroid tissue and blood were compared in about six hyperthyroidism patients. Following sample collection, hyperthyroidism patients were given methimazole at a starting dose of 30 mg daily, and ophthalmopathy patients were given high-dose intravenous methylprednisolone. The roughly 91 discovery patients were randomly divided into training and test sets at a 7:3 ratio. What the study reported, not specific to this receptor: No statistical method was used to predetermine the sample size, and group allocation was not hidden from the investigators. In validation, the model predicted ophthalmopathy progression with 70.59% sensitivity and approximately 72% specificity; roughly 12 predicted patients were CT-confirmed with GO in a median of 6.5 months. Most expanded thyroid clonotypes with frequency above 0.001 were also detected in blood, suggesting blood repertoires may reflect the thyroid immune response. In cross-validation, the 13-signature model distinguished ophthalmopathy from stable hyperthyroidism with approximately 88% sensitivity and about 81% specificity, and in the test set the corresponding values were roughly 80% and 76%.

The ophthalmopathy patients had moderately to severely active disease, with a Clinical Activity Score of 3 or higher, a NOSPECS grade of 4 or higher, and a disease duration of less than 3 months. Patients with other autoimmune diseases, uncontrolled infections, pregnancy or lactation were excluded. Diagnosis relied on clinical symptoms, serum thyroxine, TRAb, thyroid ultrasound and orbital computed tomography. Using Ficoll-Paque density gradient centrifugation, PBMCs were isolated from 9.5 to 10 ml of fresh peripheral blood. Trizol reagent was used to extract the total RNA, and its quality was then checked on an Agilent 2100 Bioanalyzer. V loses 4 bases of germline sequence and J loses 2 bases, and the interval between the two ends is 9 bases. The CDR3 contains 13 residues, cysteine and phenylalanine counted. Just the 39-base CDR3 DNA is kept, in frame starting at base 1. CDR1 and CDR2 are drawn from the germline V gene: MNHEY, SVGEGT.

TCR beta CDR3 regions were amplified from RNA transcripts for repertoire sequencing. HTBI primers and the Qiagen OneStep RT-PCR kit were used in a first-round RT-PCR, which was followed by a second-round multiplex PCR, size selection and purification. Libraries were sequenced paired-end with 100 bp reads on an Illumina HiSeq2000. In the authors' own workflow: SOAPnuke was used to process the reads, removing any read that contained adapters or uncalled bases, had a mean Phred below 15, or lacked an exact match to the constant primer or identifier. COPE v1.2.5 was used to merge high-quality paired reads. Each unique nucleotide sequence was treated as a clonotype, and MiTCR v1.1 was used to align the clonotypes to the IMGT TRB V, D and J references. The analysis was limited to V-J combinations with a frequency above 0.0001, which together covered more than 99% of repertoires. For each V-J combination, a TCR clonal expansion and chaos score was defined as F50 clonal expansion divided by the chaos observed in the TCRdist matrix. Welch's t-statistics and random forest were used to narrow the features down to about a dozen V-J combinations, which were then fed into a naive Bayes classifier. Thyroid-blood repertoire similarity was quantified with the Morisita-Horn index. The raw public data were reprocessed by TCRdb itself: fastp quality trimming at Q25, MiXCR clonotype calling, in-frame beta chains only. Rows with one shared CDR3 protein collapse into an entry with the most common genes and DNA. TCRdb's processing, not the authors', yielded these V and J calls. The sample table holds some 200,000 distinct CDR3 sequences, of which approximately 29% were seen once. The ten largest clones add up to approximately 8.2% of the sample.

This clonotype was seen at least ten times. The specificity of this receptor is unknown. Base-call qualities are not available, and no considerably larger clone is one nucleotide away. The clonotype comes from a man aged 50-60 years with Graves' ophthalmopathy. Donor details come from another sample of the same person, matched by shared clones. The sample was peripheral blood. The rearranged segments are TRBV6-2 or TRBV6-3 and TRBJ2-7; the D gene cannot be named for sure. The nucleotides read TGTGCCAGCAGTTCTCCAGCTCCCTACGAGCAGTACTTC. It is translated as CASSSPAPYEQYF.